This paragraph reports one TCR beta chain. This sample was included in a study of blood T cell repertoires in COVID-19. Study-wide background: Sources were T cells, B-cell-depleted T cells, or PBMCs; the material itself was cDNA or gDNA.

TCRdb keeps only in-frame clones here, not all; method: immunoSEQ multiplex PCR. The repertoire consists of about 10,000 clones, with 70% to 90% occurring once and the leading ten covering approximately 5.5%. Sequencing was done on a sample of peripheral blood. This clonotype originated in a human donor in a cohort sampled during active COVID-19.

The CDR3 here is CASSNPQGREKLFF. The CDR3, as DNA: TGTGCCAGCTCCAACCCACAGGGGCGTGAAAAACTGTTTTTT. This rearrangement joins TRBV19 to TRBJ1-4, with 7 bases aligning to TRBD1. V dropped 9 bases and J dropped 7; count of bases not matched to a gene: 11. The CDR3 has 14 amino acids. The germline gives CDR1 LNHDA, CDR2 SQIVND (reference sequence).